Listed below are T cell receptor beta chains from one sample, sequenced in a study of cytomegalovirus exposure and HLA in healthy donors. Clones were read by immunoSEQ multiplex PCR, and TCRdb kept only the in-frame ones, dropping some. Found here are around 210,000 clones, over 75% of them singletons; the top ten hold about 0.5%. The sample comprised PBMCs. The receptors were gathered from a boy younger than 18 in good health and CMV-seronegative. Each CDR3 is given with its conserved first and last residue.

CDR3aa | v_gene | len
CASSQVAGGKYNEQFF | TRBV14 | 16
CASSWRTGLDEQYF | TRBV5-5 | 14
CASSVRQGQPQHF | TRBV7-2 | 13
CASSWREGQDTQYF | TRBV5-6 | 14
CASSLGASEAFF | TRBV28 | 12
CASSGSLWSNQPQHF | TRBV6-1 | 15
CASSGRGYQPQHF | TRBV6-1 | 13
CASTPAGQGGYEQYF | TRBV6-6 | 15
CASSPWRADSGNTIYF | TRBV5-8 | 16
CASSYTGPSNYGYTF | TRBV5-5 | 15